The rows below give T cell receptor beta chains drawn from one sample of a study of cytomegalovirus exposure and HLA in healthy donors. The assay was immunoSEQ multiplex PCR, and TCRdb's table has in-frame clones only and misses some. This table holds tens of thousands of clones, 9.5% to 13% found once. Sequencing was performed on PBMCs. The receptor set was obtained from a man between 60 and 75 years old in good health and CMV-seropositive. CDR3s include the opening cysteine and the closing phenylalanine or tryptophan. A D gene is named only where the DNA matches it firmly. A clone size is listed for some rows: how often the clone was seen (once, few, many), or a class if it is expanded.

clone_size | d_call | j_call | v_call | cdr3_aa | cdr3_nt
NA | TRBD1 | TRBJ2-2 | TRBV7-3 | CASSEQGAVGELFF | TGTGCCAGCAGTGAACAGGGGGCGGTCGGGGAGCTGTTTTTT
few | NA | TRBJ2-3 | TRBV28 | CASSFVSGSTDTQYF | TGTGCCAGCAGTTTTGTTAGCGGCAGCACAGATACGCAGTATTTT
NA | TRBD1 | TRBJ2-7 | TRBV28 | CASSSSGTGSYEQYF | TGTGCCAGCAGTTCTTCCGGGACAGGGTCCTACGAGCAGTACTTC
many | TRBD1 | TRBJ1-1 | TRBV30 | CAWGQGVNTEAFF | TGTGCCTGGGGACAGGGGGTGAACACTGAAGCTTTCTTT
few | TRBD1 | TRBJ1-5 | TRBV28 | CATAGQARPQHF | TGTGCCACCGCCGGACAGGCACGGCCCCAGCATTTT
NA | TRBD1 | TRBJ1-3 | TRBV19 | CASSMEVGQGISGNTIYF | TGTGCCAGTAGTATGGAAGTAGGACAGGGGATCTCTGGAAACACCATATATTTT
few | TRBD1 | TRBJ1-5 | TRBV9 | CASSKGQGNQPQHF | TGTGCCAGCAGCAAGGGACAGGGTAATCAGCCCCAGCATTTT
NA | TRBD2 | TRBJ2-1 | TRBV5-1 | CASSLALVAGDEQFF | TGCGCCAGCAGCTTGGCCCTGGTAGCGGGGGATGAGCAGTTCTTC
few | NA | TRBJ1-6 | TRBV6-6 | CASSPRVALNSPLHF | TGTGCCAGCAGCCCGCGGGTAGCTCTCAATTCACCCCTCCACTTT
few | TRBD2 | TRBJ2-7 | TRBV11-2 | CASSLGLAVVEQYF | TGTGCCAGCAGCTTGGGACTAGCGGTCGTGGAGCAGTACTTC
NA | TRBD1 | TRBJ1-4 | TRBV28 | CASTRQGVEEKLFF | TGTGCCAGCACCCGACAGGGGGTCGAGGAAAAACTGTTTTTT
few | TRBD1 | TRBJ1-1 | TRBV29-1 | CSADAGQGNTEAFF | TGCAGCGCCGACGCGGGACAGGGAAACACTGAAGCTTTCTTT
many | NA | TRBJ2-2 | TRBV11-3 | CASSPAAAGHTGELFF | TGTGCCAGCAGCCCCGCGGCAGCGGGACATACCGGGGAGCTGTTTTTT
few | TRBD2 | TRBJ2-1 | TRBV6-6 | CASSYGLAGGRNEQFF | TGTGCCAGCAGTTACGGGCTAGCGGGAGGAAGGAATGAGCAGTTCTTC